Below are 22 T cell receptor beta chains sequenced from a single sample in a study of CD8 T cells in ankylosing spondylitis. TCRdb processed the 5' RACE reads anew with MiXCR; each CDR3 protein has one entry. The table has 35,000 to 40,000 distinct CDR3 sequences, 16% seen once; the top ten hold about 49%. Sequenced sample: blood. All receptors derive from a male donor with ankylosing spondylitis or in good health (not recorded which).

V usage is TRBV4-3 and J usage is TRBJ2-1; no clear D gene. The CDR3 runs to 13 residues. With 1 base removed from V and 7 bases from J, the gap between germline ends came to 8 bases. Germline CDR1 is LGHNA and CDR2 is YSLEER. CDR3 sequence reads: CASSQVYRNEQFF. DNA for the CDR3: TGCGCCAGCAGCCAAGTTTATCGGAATGAGCAGTTCTTC.

This clonotype was found a few times. V usage is TRBV7-3 and J usage is TRBJ2-2, with unresolved D. Per germline, CDR1 SGHTA and CDR2 FQGTGA. CDR3 length equals 14 residues. V dropped 4 bases and J dropped 5 bases, with 11 bases sitting between them. The CDR3 protein is CASSSKGGTGELFF. CDR3 nucleotides: TGTGCCAGCAGCTCCAAGGGTGGGACCGGGGAGCTGTTTTTT.

The chain has TRBV20-1 and TRBJ2-3, with 9 bases matching TRBD2. This CDR3 comprises 14 residues. The V segment lost 6 bases and the J segment 4 bases; nucleotides outside the gene matches: 8. Germline lookup yields CDR1 DFQATT and CDR2 SNEGSKA (reference sequence). The CDR3 region has the DNA TGCAGTGCAAGTAATAGCGGGGGCTCAGATACGCAGTATTTT. Translating gives CSASNSGGSDTQYF.

The table lists this clonotype with a few counts. The chain combines TRBV6-2 or TRBV6-3 with TRBJ2-2; 8 bases are shared with TRBD1. The CDR3 loop spans 16 amino acids. With V trimmed by 2 bases and J by 0 bases, 2 bases remained unmatched. Germline-derived CDR1 and CDR2 are MNHEY and SVGEGT. The CDR3, as DNA: TGTGCCAGCAGTTACCACAGGGGGTCGAACACCGGGGAGCTGTTTTTT. Translation: CASSYHRGSNTGELFF.

This clonotype came up a few times. This rearrangement joins TRBV19 to TRBJ2-3; 11 nucleotides line up with TRBD2. CDR3 size: 16 residues. Germline CDR1 and CDR2: LNHDA and SQIVND (reference sequence). After removal of 3 bases from V and 2 bases from J, the junction contained 4 bases not matched to a gene. CDR3 sequence reads: CASSISGLAATDTQYF. The CDR3 DNA reads as TGTGCCAGTAGTATCTCGGGACTAGCGGCCACAGATACGCAGTATTTT.

This clonotype was seen only a few times. The chain joins TRBV4-1 to TRBJ2-2, with unresolved D. Germline V CDR1 and CDR2: MGHRA, YSYEKL. This CDR3 comprises 14 residues. V lost 0 bases and J lost 8, with 10 bases in between. The CDR3 reads CASSQETQSGELFF. The DNA for the CDR3 is TGCGCCAGCAGCCAAGAGACCCAGTCGGGGGAGCTGTTTTTT.

The gene calls are TRBV6-5 and TRBJ1-1; perhaps TRBD1 as D (5 bases). CDR1 and CDR2 (germline): MNHEY, SVGAGI. This CDR3 contains 13 residues. The germline V and J ends were trimmed by 6 bases and 4 bases, with 12 bases remaining between them. The CDR3 nucleotides read TGTGCCAGCAGGCGTGGGCAGGGCACTGAAGCTTTCTTT. This codes for CASRRGQGTEAFF.

This clonotype was seen more than once but under ten times. The chain is built from TRBV28 and TRBJ2-3, with D tentatively TRBD1 or TRBD2 (5 bases each). Trimming stripped 2 bases from V and 7 bases from J, with 7 bases between. The CDR3 has 12 amino acids. The V gene's germline CDR1 is MDHEN and CDR2 SYDVKM. CDR3 sequence: CASSLRGYTQYF. DNA of the CDR3: TGTGCCAGCAGTTTACGGGGCTATACGCAGTATTTT.

This clonotype was seen more than once but under ten times. The chain carries TRBV27 and TRBJ1-5; tentative D call: TRBD1 (6 bases). V lost 6 bases and J lost 7, with 22 bases in between. CDR1 is MNHEY, CDR2 SMNVEV, per germline (reference sequence). The CDR3 loop spans 16 amino acids. This CDR3 is CASSQRTGKGEQPQHF. DNA for the CDR3: TGTGCCAGCAGCCAAAGAACAGGGAAGGGGGAACAGCCCCAGCATTTT.

This clonotype was found a few times. The gene calls are TRBV7-2 and TRBJ2-1; D may be TRBD1 (5 bases). The V gene's germline CDR1 is SGHTA and CDR2 FQGNSA. The CDR3 has 12 amino acids. Between the trimmed V and J ends, which lost 2 bases and 10 bases, there was a span of 9 bases. The CDR3 spells CASSLRGAEQFF. The CDR3 DNA reads TGTGCCAGCAGCTTAAGGGGTGCGGAGCAGTTCTTC.

V and J are TRBV5-1 and TRBJ2-2, with a weak D call TRBD2 (6 bases). Trimming cost V 2 bases and J 0 bases, with 11 bases left between them. This CDR3 spans 16 amino acids. Germline CDR1 is SGHRS and CDR2 is YFSETQ. CDR3 loop: CASSFAGSTNTGELFF. The CDR3 coding sequence is TGCGCCAGCAGCTTCGCGGGGTCAACGAACACCGGGGAGCTGTTTTTT.

This chain joins TRBV7-2 and TRBJ2-2, with a weak D call TRBD2 (6 bases). Germline loops: CDR1 SGHTA, CDR2 FQGNSA. The V and J ends lost 5 bases and 2 bases respectively, with 9 bases between them. This CDR3 comprises 14 residues. The CDR3 is CASSAGLNTGELFF. CDR3 sequence (DNA): TGTGCCAGCAGCGCGGGGCTCAACACCGGGGAGCTGTTTTTT.

The chain has TRBV5-1 and TRBJ2-1, with TRBD1 matching 10 bases. The CDR3 sequence is 14 residues long. The germline gives CDR1 SGHRS, CDR2 YFSETQ. Trimming at V came to 5 bases and at J to 6 bases, leaving 5 bases not matched to a gene. The CDR3 reads CASRDRGRVNEQFF. Written as DNA, the CDR3 is TGCGCCAGCAGAGACAGGGGGCGCGTCAATGAGCAGTTCTTC.

V gene TRBV20-1 combines with J gene TRBJ2-5; D not resolved. Germline CDR1 and CDR2: DFQATT and SNEGSKA (reference sequence). V gave up 1 base and J gave up 5 bases, with 8 bases separating them. CDR3 size: 12 residues. The CDR3 region has the DNA TGCAGTGCTAGAGTCGTCCAGGAGACCCAGTACTTC. The encoded protein is CSARVVQETQYF.

The V and J genes are TRBV5-5 and TRBJ2-1; 9 bases are shared with TRBD2. The CDR3 runs to 15 residues. Germline V gene data show CDR1 as SGHKS and CDR2 as YYEKEE (reference sequence). J gave up 9 bases and V 0 bases, and 7 bases lay outside the gene matches. DNA of the CDR3: TGTGCCAGCAGCTTGGAAGGGACTAGCTTAAGTGAGCAGTTCTTC. Protein sequence: CASSLEGTSLSEQFF.

This clonotype was detected a few times. The chain has TRBV12-3 or TRBV12-4 and TRBJ2-7; a possible D gene is TRBD2 (5 bases). This CDR3 is built from 13 residues. V lost 3 bases to trimming and J lost 3 bases, with 9 bases between them. The DNA for the CDR3 is TGTGCCAGCAGTTTTAACGGGATCTACGAGCAGTACTTC. As protein: CASSFNGIYEQYF.

This clonotype was seen repeatedly, ten times or more. V and J are TRBV25-1 and TRBJ2-3, with TRBD1 matching over 7 bases. CDR1 is MGHDK, CDR2 SYGVNS, per germline. The V gene end was trimmed by 4 bases and the J gene end by 4 bases; junction bases not matched to a gene: 8. CDR3 size: 15 residues. The CDR3 is CASSGYRGEADTQYF. CDR3 DNA sequence: TGTGCCAGCAGTGGATACAGGGGTGAAGCAGATACGCAGTATTTT.

This rearrangement joins TRBV6-1 to TRBJ2-4; the D gene is possibly TRBD1 (5 bases). Germline V gene lookup returns CDR1 MNHNS and CDR2 SASEGT. The CDR3 loop spans 15 amino acids. Trimming took off 2 bases at V and 8 bases at J, with 16 bases between the two ends. The CDR3 is CASSELGQGIDIQYF. For the CDR3, the DNA is TGTGCCAGCAGTGAATTGGGGCAGGGAATAGACATTCAGTACTTC.

The chain links TRBV27 to TRBJ2-3; unclear D gene. This CDR3 is 13 amino acids long. Trimming left V 2 bases short and J 5 bases short, with 8 bases between. CDR1 is MNHEY, CDR2 SMNVEV, per germline (reference sequence). This CDR3 is CASSLISRDTQYF. DNA for the CDR3: TGTGCCAGCAGTTTAATCTCCAGAGATACGCAGTATTTT.

This CDR3 is CASSSGSAPNTGELFF. The CDR3 DNA is TGTGCCAGCAGTTCAGGTAGCGCTCCGAACACCGGGGAGCTGTTTTTT. The V and J genes are TRBV28 and TRBJ2-2; a weak D match, TRBD2 (5 bases). The CDR3 is 16 residues long. The germline V gene has CDR1 MDHEN and CDR2 SYDVKM. The V end lost 4 bases, the J end lost 0 bases, and 12 bases lay between the germline ends.

Only a few counts were recorded for this clonotype. The V gene is TRBV4-3, the J gene TRBJ2-2; tentatively, D is TRBD2 (5 bases). Trimming removed 0 bases from V and 2 bases from J, with 19 bases in between. The length of the CDR3 is 19 residues. Germline assignment: CDR1 LGHNA and CDR2 YSLEER. The DNA of the CDR3 is TGCGCCAGCAGCCAAGATGTAGGCAGAGGACTCGTAAACACCGGGGAGCTGTTTTTT. This codes for CASSQDVGRGLVNTGELFF.

CDR3 DNA sequence: TGCAGTGCTAGAGAAGGCGGGAGAATTGCAGATACGCAGTATTTT. It specifies CSAREGGRIADTQYF. The rearrangement uses TRBV20-1 and TRBJ2-3, with TRBD2 matching 7 bases. Germline assignment: CDR1 DFQATT and CDR2 SNEGSKA (reference sequence). Germline trimming cut 0 bases from V and 4 bases from J; bases unmatched to any gene: 7. The CDR3 totals 15 residues.